One and the same sample provided the 30 T cell receptor beta chains below, sequenced in a study of identical twins. TCRdb passed the 5' RACE reads through MiXCR, listing each CDR3 protein once. Of 450,000 to 650,000 distinct CDR3 sequences listed, nearly 15% are singletons. This sample also belongs to another study, concerning yellow fever vaccine responses in identical twins.

The sequenced sample was CD4+ T cells sorted from blood. Receptors originate from a woman younger than 30 in good health.

This clonotype has just a few counts. The chain joins TRBV27 to TRBJ2-7; D may be TRBD2 (6 bases). Germline CDR1 MNHEY, CDR2 SMNVEV (reference sequence). This CDR3 region has 14 residues. Trimming left V 0 bases short and J 4 bases short, with 10 bases between. CDR3 region: CASSLSRGLYEQYF. In nucleotides, the CDR3 is TGTGCCAGCAGTTTATCGCGGGGCCTTTACGAGCAGTACTTC.

The chain carries TRBV3-1 and TRBJ1-1, with 7 bases identical to TRBD1. The CDR3 spans 12 residues. After removal of 2 bases from V and 8 bases from J, the junction contained 2 bases not matched to a gene. CDR1 is LGHDT, CDR2 YNNKEL, per germline (reference sequence). CDR3 protein: CASSQSDREAFF. CDR3 DNA: TGTGCCAGCAGCCAATCGGACAGGGAAGCTTTCTTT.

V usage is TRBV12-3 or TRBV12-4 and J usage is TRBJ2-2; weak D call: TRBD1 (6 bases). Trimming left V 5 bases short and J 3 bases short, with 19 bases between. There are 17 residues in the CDR3. This CDR3 is CASSVEWGRRYTGELFF. As DNA, the CDR3 is TGTGCCAGCAGTGTGGAATGGGGGCGTAGATACACCGGGGAGCTGTTTTTT.

This chain uses TRBV6-5 with TRBJ1-6; D is ambiguous. V lost 0 bases to trimming and J lost 6 bases, with 15 bases between them. Germline CDR1 reads MNHEY; CDR2 reads SVGAGI. This CDR3 spans 17 amino acids. CDR3: CASSYSSLGSGNSPLHF. The CDR3 coding sequence is TGTGCCAGCAGTTACTCGAGTCTGGGCTCGGGTAATTCACCCCTCCACTTT.

This clonotype was seen a few times. CDR3 DNA: TGTGCCAGCAGTCTCGGGTTGGGGGAGCAGTACTTC. It codes for CASSLGLGEQYF. This sequence joins TRBV27 and TRBJ2-7; D gene ambiguous. Germline V CDR1 and CDR2: MNHEY, SMNVEV (reference sequence). The V end lost 5 bases, the J end lost 7 bases, and 12 bases lay between the germline ends. The CDR3 length is 12 residues.

This clonotype has a handful of counts. The rearrangement joins TRBV3-1 to TRBJ2-7; 10 bases are shared with TRBD2. The V and J ends lost 3 bases and 2 bases, in that order; junction bases with no gene match: 7. The CDR3 totals 16 residues. From germline, CDR1 is LGHDT and CDR2 YNNKEL (reference sequence). The CDR3 region is CASSQTRTSGTYEQYF. DNA for the CDR3: TGTGCCAGCAGCCAGACCCGGACTAGCGGAACCTACGAGCAGTACTTC.

There are a few counts of this clonotype. V and J are TRBV12-3 or TRBV12-4 and TRBJ2-1, with 12 positions matching TRBD2. The CDR3 is 15 amino acids. The trim removed 6 bases at V and 8 bases at J, leaving 8 bases unmatched. CDR3 DNA sequence: TGTGCCAGCAGCCTCCTAGCGGGAGGGTACGATGAGCAGTTCTTC. It is translated as CASSLLAGGYDEQFF.

This clonotype was observed many times. This sequence joins TRBV5-1 and TRBJ1-1; D might be TRBD1 (6 bases). Germline CDR1 SGHRS, CDR2 YFSETQ. The CDR3 totals 14 residues. V lost 3 bases and J lost 5, with 14 bases in between. The CDR3 sequence: CASSSGGGQTEAFF. The CDR3 coding sequence is TGCGCCAGCAGCTCCGGCGGGGGCCAGACTGAAGCTTTCTTT.

The gene calls are TRBV12-3 or TRBV12-4 and TRBJ1-3; 10 nucleotides align to TRBD1. Germline trimming cut 7 bases from V and 2 bases from J; bases unmatched to any gene: 5. The CDR3 is 15 residues long. In DNA form, the CDR3 reads TGTGCCAGCACCTCGGACAGGGGGGCTGGAAACACCATATATTTT. Its translation: CASTSDRGAGNTIYF.

Here the CDR3 DNA reads TGTGCCAGCATCCGGGGGGGCTGGAATGAGCAGTTCTTC. Translated, it gives CASIRGGWNEQFF. The genes are TRBV28 and TRBJ2-1, with 8 bases identical to TRBD2. There are 13 residues in the CDR3. In germline, CDR1 is MDHEN, CDR2 SYDVKM. V lost 7 bases to trimming and J lost 7 bases; unmatched junction nucleotides: 6.

The rearrangement uses TRBV29-1 and TRBJ2-3, with D possibly matching TRBD2 (6 bases). This CDR3 spans 19 amino acids. Germline V CDR1 and CDR2: SQVTM, ANQGSEA. V lost 6 bases and J lost 0, with 28 bases in between. For the CDR3, the DNA is TGCAGCGTGACCACCCCGTGGGACTTCATGTCGACTAGCACAGATACGCAGTATTTT. Amino acid sequence: CSVTTPWDFMSTSTDTQYF.

The rearrangement links TRBV28 to TRBJ2-5; D is ambiguous. V lost 7 bases, J lost 5 bases, and 17 bases lay in between. Germline CDR1 MDHEN, CDR2 SYDVKM. The CDR3 sequence is 14 residues long. As DNA, the CDR3 is TGTGCCAGCATGGCTCGACCAATTGGGGAGACCCAGTACTTC. Amino acids: CASMARPIGETQYF. The full variable domain, rest sourced from reference TRBV28 and TRBJ2-5, is DVKVTQSSRYLVKRTGEKVFLECVQDMDHENMFWYRQDPGLGLRLIYFSYDVKMKEKGDIPEGYSVSREKKERFSLILESASTNQTSMYLCASMARPIGETQYFGPGTRLLVL.

This clonotype has a handful of counts. The rearrangement links TRBV3-1 to TRBJ2-5, with TRBD2 matching 14 bases. Germline V gives CDR1 LGHDT, CDR2 YNNKEL (reference sequence). This CDR3 region has 16 residues. The junction had 1 base not matched to a gene; V was cut back by 3 bases and J by 1 base. CDR3 DNA: TGTGCCAGCAGCCATGGGACTAGCGGGAGCCAAGAGACCCAGTACTTC. Translation gives CASSHGTSGSQETQYF.

The V and J genes are TRBV12-3 or TRBV12-4 and TRBJ2-3; D assignment may be TRBD1 or TRBD2 (6 bases each). CDR3 length: 13 amino acids. Trimming stripped 6 bases from V and 4 bases from J, with 11 bases between. As DNA, the CDR3 is TGTGCCAGCAGCCCGGGGGCAGCAGATACGCAGTATTTT. Translated, it gives CASSPGAADTQYF.

This clonotype was observed a handful of times. The chain combines TRBV5-1 with TRBJ2-5; TRBD2 is a possible D gene (6 bases). The CDR3 length is 15 residues. The V end was cut by 0 bases, the J end by 1 base, with 10 bases between. Germline-derived CDR1 and CDR2 are SGHRS and YFSETQ. The chain's CDR3 is CASSLVVGGQETQYF. In nucleotides, the CDR3 is TGCGCCAGCAGCTTGGTTGTCGGGGGCCAAGAGACCCAGTACTTC.

This clonotype was seen once. The chain combines TRBV14 with TRBJ1-4; D not resolved. V was clipped by 1 base and J by 3 bases, with 9 bases between them. CDR3 length: 15 amino acids. Germline lookup yields CDR1 SGHDN and CDR2 FVKESK. The CDR3 here is CASSQGLGSNEKLFF. DNA of the CDR3: TGTGCCAGCAGCCAAGGCTTGGGGTCTAATGAAAAACTGTTTTTT.

This clonotype was counted a few times. This chain uses TRBV9 with TRBJ2-1, with a possible D match to TRBD2 (6 bases). This CDR3 has 15 amino acids. CDR1 is SGDLS and CDR2 is YYNGEE in the germline V gene. The V gene lost 0 bases and the J gene lost 2 bases, with 9 bases spanning the gap. CDR3 region: CASSVAGGTYNEQFF. The CDR3, as DNA: TGTGCCAGCAGCGTAGCTGGAGGGACCTACAATGAGCAGTTCTTC.

This rearrangement joins TRBV9 to TRBJ2-1; 8 positions match TRBD1. V was clipped by 4 bases and J by 6 bases; unmatched bases: 6. This CDR3 region has 14 residues. Germline values: CDR1 SGDLS, CDR2 YYNGEE. CDR3 sequence reads: CASSLWTGRNEQFF. CDR3 coding DNA: TGTGCCAGCAGCTTGTGGACAGGGCGCAATGAGCAGTTCTTC.

This clonotype was seen a handful of times. The V call is TRBV12-3 or TRBV12-4, the J call TRBJ2-7; D might be TRBD1 or TRBD2, each matching 6 bases. Trimming took 7 bases from V and 2 from J, leaving 9 bases between them. CDR3 length: 12 residues. The CDR3 loop reads CASKGEAYEQYF. The CDR3 nucleotides are TGTGCCAGCAAGGGGGAGGCCTACGAGCAGTACTTC.

The genes are TRBV27 and TRBJ2-7; 10 bases align to TRBD2. The germline CDR1 and CDR2 sequences are MNHEY and SMNVEV (reference sequence). The ends lost 6 bases at V and 6 bases at J; junction bases unmatched: 5. CDR3 length: 13 amino acids. CDR3 bases: TGTGCCAGCAGGTTAGCGGGAGGCTCCGAGCAGTACTTC. Its protein is CASRLAGGSEQYF.

A few counts support this clonotype. The rearrangement uses TRBV7-2 and TRBJ2-1; 7 nucleotides agree with TRBD2. The CDR3 covers 15 residues. Germline CDR1 and CDR2: SGHTA and FQGNSA. The V and J ends lost 3 bases and 9 bases, in that order; junction bases with no gene match: 11. This chain's CDR3 is CASSLRGRADGEQFF. The CDR3 bases are TGTGCCAGCAGCTTGCGAGGGAGGGCGGATGGTGAGCAGTTCTTC. The whole variable domain, filled in from reference TRBV7-2 and TRBJ2-1, reads GAGVSQSPSNKVTEKGKDVELRCDPISGHTALYWYRQSLGQGLEFLIYFQGNSAPDKSGLPSDRFSAERTGGSVSTLTIQRTQQEDSAVYLCASSLRGRADGEQFFGPGTRLTVL.

This clonotype showed up just a few times. The CDR3: CASSTDRGFGEKLFF. CDR3 nucleotide sequence: TGTGCCAGCAGCACAGACAGGGGGTTTGGCGAAAAACTGTTTTTT. The J gene is TRBJ1-4, the V gene TRBV9; 9 positions agree with TRBD1. CDR1 and CDR2 (germline): SGDLS, YYNGEE. V gave up 4 bases and J gave up 8 bases; unmatched junction bases: 9. The CDR3 runs 15 residues.

This clonotype occurred a few times. V usage is TRBV5-1 and J usage is TRBJ2-7; possible D gene TRBD1, 6 bases. The CDR3 has 14 residues. V was trimmed by 2 bases and J by 2 bases, leaving 11 bases between them. In germline, CDR1 is SGHRS, CDR2 YFSETQ. CDR3 in amino acids: CASSFRGETYEQYF. The CDR3 nucleotides are TGCGCCAGCAGCTTCAGGGGAGAAACCTACGAGCAGTACTTC. The full variable domain, in which reference TRBV5-1 and TRBJ2-7 provide the parts outside the CDR3, is KAGVTQTPRYLIKTRGQQVTLSCSPISGHRSVSWYQQTPGQGLQFLFEYFSETQRNKGNFPGRFSGRQFSNSRSEMNVSTLELGDSALYLCASSFRGETYEQYFGPGTRLTVT.

This clonotype appeared a few times. This sequence joins TRBV5-6 and TRBJ2-1; D possibly corresponds to TRBD2 (5 bases). This CDR3 spans 16 amino acids. With 4 bases removed from V and 4 bases from J, the gap between germline ends came to 18 bases. CDR1 is SGHDT and CDR2 is YYEEEE in the germline V gene. This chain's CDR3 is CASSPEEVVNYNEQFF. CDR3 coding DNA: TGTGCCAGCAGCCCCGAGGAGGTCGTCAATTACAATGAGCAGTTCTTC.

V is TRBV18 and J is TRBJ2-7, with unresolved D. Germline V CDR1 and CDR2: KGHSH, LQKENI. CDR3 length equals 13 residues. V was trimmed by 3 bases and J by 3 bases, leaving 9 bases between them. The CDR3 DNA reads TGTGCCAGCTCACCGGGCTTTGACTACGAGCAGTACTTC. It translates to CASSPGFDYEQYF.

V gene TRBV5-1 combines with J gene TRBJ1-2; 7 positions match TRBD1. The germline V gene has CDR1 SGHRS and CDR2 YFSETQ. Unmatched junction bases numbered 2, after V lost 1 base and J lost 2 bases. This CDR3 comprises 14 residues. The CDR3 loop is CASSLTGENYGYTF. CDR3 sequence (DNA): TGCGCCAGCAGCTTGACAGGGGAGAACTATGGCTACACCTTC. The entire variable domain, with the rest obtained from reference TRBV5-1 and TRBJ1-2, is as follows: KAGVTQTPRYLIKTRGQQVTLSCSPISGHRSVSWYQQTPGQGLQFLFEYFSETQRNKGNFPGRFSGRQFSNSRSEMNVSTLELGDSALYLCASSLTGENYGYTFGSGTRLTVV.

The table lists this clonotype with a few counts. This chain joins TRBV20-1 and TRBJ2-7, with D perhaps being TRBD1 or TRBD2 (5 bases each). Germline V gene sequence: CDR1 DFQATT, CDR2 SNEGSKA (reference sequence). CDR3 size: 15 residues. The V end lost 6 bases, the J end lost 1 base, and 19 bases lay between the germline ends. CDR3 in DNA: TGCAGTGCCGATCCCCGGGACCAAGGGTCCTACGAGCAGTACTTC. Amino acids: CSADPRDQGSYEQYF.

The J gene is TRBJ2-1, the V gene TRBV5-1; D possibly corresponds to TRBD2 (6 bases). CDR1 is SGHRS and CDR2 is YFSETQ in the germline V gene. CDR3 length: 16 amino acids. V lost 1 base, J lost 10 bases, and 21 bases lay in between. The CDR3 reads CASSLSPAGPVNEQFF. Written as DNA, the CDR3 is TGCGCCAGCAGCTTGTCTCCAGCGGGCCCAGTCAACGAGCAGTTCTTC.

This clonotype was detected only a few times. J is TRBJ2-2 and V is TRBV28, with a possible D match to TRBD1 (6 bases). Germline-derived CDR1 and CDR2 are MDHEN and SYDVKM. Trimming removed 6 bases from V and 0 bases from J, with 14 bases in between. The CDR3 totals 16 residues. CDR3 nucleotide sequence: TGTGCCAGCAGGAGACAGGTACAAGCGAACACCGGGGAGCTGTTTTTT. It codes for CASRRQVQANTGELFF.

The chain uses TRBV2 and TRBJ2-1; 7 bases are shared with TRBD1. CDR1 and CDR2 (germline): SNHLY, FYNNEI. Losses at the gene ends were 6 bases for V and 7 bases for J; bases not matched to a gene: 12. The CDR3 length is 15 residues. CDR3 amino acids: CASRDAGGYWNEQFF. The DNA for the CDR3 is TGTGCCAGCAGGGACGCAGGGGGTTACTGGAATGAGCAGTTCTTC.